What follows are 32 T cell receptor beta chains derived from one specimen sequenced in a study of CD8 T cells in ankylosing spondylitis. Study-wide results and limits: Among TCR beta sequences, a motif of eight or nine highly homologous variants appeared characteristic of ankylosing spondylitis blood.

The antigens for these receptors are not known. TCRdb re-called the 5' RACE reads through MiXCR, storing one row per CDR3 protein. The table records more than 600,000 distinct CDR3 sequences, under 20% of them present only once. Material for sequencing was blood, either unsorted or a sorted T cell fraction (not recorded which). The source is a male donor with ankylosing spondylitis.

This clonotype was seen only a few times. J is TRBJ2-1 and V is TRBV20-1; weak D call: TRBD2 (7 bases). CDR3 length equals 18 residues. V was trimmed by 0 bases and J by 1 base, leaving 19 bases between them. CDR1 and CDR2 from the germline V gene are DFQATT and SNEGSKA (reference sequence). The CDR3 DNA is TGCAGTGCTAGAGATCCCTTCCGGGGGGCGGGGTCCTACAATGAGCAGTTCTTC. Residues: CSARDPFRGAGSYNEQFF.

This clonotype was seen ten or more times. The chain combines TRBV11-2 with TRBJ2-2; no definite D call. The CDR3 spans 11 residues. Germline V CDR1 and CDR2: SGHAT, FQNNGV. The ends were cut back, 7 bases at V and 4 bases at J, with 4 bases in the middle. CDR3 in DNA: TGTGCCAGCACTAGCACCGGGGAGCTGTTTTTT. Amino acid sequence: CASTSTGELFF.

The genes are TRBV5-1 and TRBJ2-7; D gene unclear. V dropped 4 bases and J dropped 6 bases, with 14 bases sitting between them. The germline V gene has CDR1 SGHRS and CDR2 YFSETQ. This CDR3 comprises 13 residues. The CDR3 reads CASSLLDLGEQYF. CDR3 bases: TGCGCCAGCAGCCTCCTGGATCTCGGCGAGCAGTACTTC.

This clonotype was counted only a few times. V gene TRBV6-6 combines with J gene TRBJ2-1; D is perhaps TRBD1 or TRBD2 (6 bases each). From germline, CDR1 is MNHNY and CDR2 SVGAGI (reference sequence). V dropped 8 bases and J dropped 7 bases, with 15 bases sitting between them. The CDR3 runs to 13 residues. The CDR3 region is CASASGEVNEQFF. CDR3 sequence (DNA): TGTGCCAGCGCTTCAGGGGAGGTTAATGAGCAGTTCTTC.

The chain carries TRBV3-1 and TRBJ1-1; a possible D gene is TRBD1 (5 bases). Per germline, CDR1 LGHDT and CDR2 YNNKEL (reference sequence). This CDR3 is built from 15 residues. Trimming pared 4 bases from V and 2 bases from J, leaving 14 bases between. CDR3 sequence (DNA): TGTGCCAGCAGCCCCGATGGGGCCTACAACACTGAAGCTTTCTTT. Translated: CASSPDGAYNTEAFF.

The sample holds a few counts of this clonotype. The gene calls are TRBV6-2 or TRBV6-3 and TRBJ2-1; no definite D call. CDR3 length: 16 residues. Germline assignment: CDR1 MNHEY and CDR2 SVGEGT. Between the trimmed V and J ends, which lost 4 bases and 4 bases, there was a span of 17 bases. This CDR3 is CASSSPILIPYNEQFF. CDR3 coding DNA: TGTGCCAGCAGTTCCCCCATTTTGATACCATACAATGAGCAGTTCTTC.

The chain has TRBV7-2 and TRBJ2-1, with D uncertain. Trimming pared 5 bases from V and 7 bases from J, leaving 15 bases between. Looked up from germline, CDR1 is SGHTA and CDR2 is FQGNSA. The CDR3 is made up of 14 amino acids. CDR3 region: CASSPLGSVNEQFF. The CDR3 DNA reads TGTGCCAGCAGCCCGCTGGGGTCGGTGAATGAGCAGTTCTTC.

The chain uses TRBV5-1 and TRBJ2-2; D may be TRBD2 (5 bases). V was shortened by 1 base and J by 3 bases, with 7 bases between the two germline ends. Per germline, CDR1 SGHRS and CDR2 YFSETQ. This CDR3 is 14 amino acids long. CDR3 nucleotide sequence: TGCGCCAGCAGCTTGATCGGGGACACCGGGGAGCTGTTTTTT. Encoded protein: CASSLIGDTGELFF. The whole variable domain, filled in from reference TRBV5-1 and TRBJ2-2, reads KAGVTQTPRYLIKTRGQQVTLSCSPISGHRSVSWYQQTPGQGLQFLFEYFSETQRNKGNFPGRFSGRQFSNSRSEMNVSTLELGDSALYLCASSLIGDTGELFFGEGSRLTVL.

This clonotype has more than one count but fewer than ten. This chain connects TRBV10-3 to TRBJ1-2; possibly TRBD1 for D (6 bases). The CDR3 runs 15 residues. Germline V gene sequence: CDR1 ENHRY, CDR2 SYGVKD. The ends were cut back, 1 base at V and 4 bases at J, with 13 bases in the middle. CDR3 bases: TGTGCCATCAGTGAGTGGCGACAGGCCCTCTATGGCTACACCTTC. Amino acids: CAISEWRQALYGYTF.

This chain uses TRBV7-9 with TRBJ2-1; possible D gene TRBD1, 5 bases. Germline values: CDR1 SEHNR, CDR2 FQNEAQ (reference sequence). The V and J ends lost 1 base and 2 bases respectively, with 12 bases between them. This CDR3 has 16 amino acids. Written as DNA, the CDR3 is TGTGCCAGCAGCTTAGTCCCAGGGAACACCTACAATGAGCAGTTCTTC. It is translated as CASSLVPGNTYNEQFF.

This clonotype showed up many times. The CDR3: CASSLGDSSYEQYF. The CDR3 DNA is TGTGCCAGCAGCTTAGGGGACTCCTCCTACGAGCAGTACTTC. The V gene is TRBV7-8, the J gene TRBJ2-7, with D tentatively TRBD2 (6 bases). V was pared by 1 base and J by 0 bases, with 7 bases between. The germline V gene has CDR1 SGHVS and CDR2 FQNEAQ. The CDR3 is made up of 14 amino acids. The full variable domain, rest sourced from reference TRBV7-8 and TRBJ2-7, is GAGVSQSPRYKVAKRGQDVALRCDPISGHVSLFWYQQALGQGPEFLTYFQNEAQLDKSGLPSDRFFAERPEGSVSTLKIQRTQQEDSAVYLCASSLGDSSYEQYFGPGTRLTVT.

The CDR3 spells CASSHTASGSSYNEQFF. In DNA, the CDR3 is TGTGCCAGCTCCCACACAGCTAGCGGGAGCTCCTACAATGAGCAGTTCTTC. This chain uses TRBV18 with TRBJ2-1; TRBD2 agrees at 10 bases. Trimming cost V 6 bases and J 0 bases; bases outside gene matches: 8. CDR3 length: 17 amino acids. The germline CDR1 and CDR2 sequences are KGHSH and LQKENI.

The table lists this clonotype with a few counts. The rearrangement links TRBV5-1 to TRBJ2-2; D perhaps matches TRBD2 (6 bases). The CDR3 has 15 amino acids. The V end lost 1 base, the J end lost 4 bases, and 11 bases lay between the germline ends. The V gene's germline CDR1 is SGHRS and CDR2 YFSETQ. CDR3 in amino acids: CASSLREAGTGELFF. DNA for the CDR3: TGCGCCAGCAGCTTGAGGGAGGCGGGCACCGGGGAGCTGTTTTTT.

This clonotype has a count of ten or more. The chain has TRBV12-3 or TRBV12-4 and TRBJ1-2; D possibly corresponds to TRBD1 (5 bases). V lost 7 bases and J lost 3, with 12 bases in between. This CDR3 region has 13 residues. The CDR3 region is CASTPQGHYGYTF. Written as DNA, the CDR3 is TGTGCCAGCACCCCCCAGGGTCACTATGGCTACACCTTC.

J is TRBJ1-4 and V is TRBV20-1, with 7 bases that match TRBD1. Losses at the gene ends were 0 bases for V and 3 bases for J; bases not matched to a gene: 4. The CDR3 sequence is 15 residues long. CDR1 is DFQATT and CDR2 is SNEGSKA in the germline V gene (reference sequence). The CDR3 DNA reads TGCAGTGCTAGAGACCCCAGGGGGGCTAATGAAAAACTGTTTTTT. Its protein product is CSARDPRGANEKLFF.

This clonotype has only one observation. The rearrangement joins TRBV5-1 to TRBJ2-3; the match to TRBD2 covers 11 bases. Looked up from germline, CDR1 is SGHRS and CDR2 is YFSETQ. The CDR3 is made up of 18 amino acids. V shed 1 base, J shed 6 bases, and the junction held 13 bases outside the gene matches. Written as DNA, the CDR3 is TGCGCCAGCAGCTTGAGGCTAGCGGGGGGACCGCAGGGGGATACGCAGTATTTT. Its protein product is CASSLRLAGGPQGDTQYF.

This chain's CDR3 is CASRPDEVVYEQYF. CDR3 bases: TGTGCCAGCAGGCCCGACGAAGTCGTCTACGAGCAGTACTTC. The chain employs TRBV12-3 or TRBV12-4 and TRBJ2-7; D unclear. Trimming cost V 6 bases and J 3 bases, with 15 bases left between them. The CDR3 is 14 amino acids.

V is TRBV9 and J is TRBJ1-1; D is undetermined. This CDR3 region has 13 residues. Trimming removed 0 bases from V and 3 bases from J, with 6 bases in between. CDR1 and CDR2 (germline): SGDLS, YYNGEE. This CDR3 is CASSVVPDTEAFF. CDR3 nucleotide sequence: TGTGCCAGCAGCGTAGTTCCCGACACTGAAGCTTTCTTT.

A few counts support this clonotype. The rearrangement joins TRBV12-3 or TRBV12-4 to TRBJ2-5, with D perhaps matching TRBD1 or TRBD2 (5 bases each). V was cut by 1 base and J by 4 bases, with 16 bases left in between. There are 16 residues in the CDR3. The CDR3 spells CASSLGNTGRGETQYF. The CDR3 nucleotides read TGTGCCAGCAGTTTAGGAAACACAGGCCGGGGAGAGACCCAGTACTTC.

The sample holds one count of this clonotype. V usage is TRBV28 and J usage is TRBJ2-1; D perhaps matches TRBD1 (5 bases). The CDR3 is 14 residues long. V dropped 4 bases and J dropped 2 bases, with 9 bases sitting between them. The germline gives CDR1 MDHEN, CDR2 SYDVKM. CDR3 in DNA: TGTGCCAGCAGTTCTATAGGGGCCTACAATGAGCAGTTCTTC. Its protein product is CASSSIGAYNEQFF.

This rearrangement joins TRBV7-2 to TRBJ2-1; 15 bases are a match to TRBD2. After removal of 4 bases from V and 8 bases from J, the junction contained 6 bases not matched to a gene. This CDR3 is 16 amino acids long. The germline CDR1 and CDR2 sequences are SGHTA and FQGNSA. Written as DNA, the CDR3 is TGTGCCAGCAGCTCGGGACTAGCGGGAGGCGTCTATGAGCAGTTCTTC. This gives the protein CASSSGLAGGVYEQFF.

The chain is built from TRBV7-2 and TRBJ1-4; possibly TRBD1 for D (5 bases). Deletions cut 6 bases from V and 6 bases from J, with 14 bases between. CDR1 is SGHTA and CDR2 is FQGNSA in the germline V gene. CDR3 length equals 14 residues. This CDR3 is CASSSQGLDEKLFF. CDR3 coding DNA: TGTGCCAGCAGTTCCCAGGGATTGGATGAAAAACTGTTTTTT.

There are many counts of this clonotype. The genes are TRBV20-1 and TRBJ2-1; 8 bases agree with TRBD1. Germline values: CDR1 DFQATT, CDR2 SNEGSKA (reference sequence). The length of the CDR3 is 14 residues. With V trimmed by 6 bases and J by 3 bases, 7 bases remained unmatched. The CDR3 sequence is CSAQGQGSYNEQFF. In DNA form, the CDR3 reads TGCAGTGCCCAAGGACAGGGAAGCTACAATGAGCAGTTCTTC.

In this sample, this clonotype turned up a few times. The chain combines TRBV30 with TRBJ1-2; D remains ambiguous. Germline loops: CDR1 GTSNPN, CDR2 SVGIG (reference sequence). This CDR3 spans 15 amino acids. V lost 3 bases and J 0 bases, leaving 14 bases between the germline ends. CDR3 DNA: TGTGCCTGGAGATCGTGGTCACCGCCTAACTATGGCTACACCTTC. Protein sequence: CAWRSWSPPNYGYTF. The variable domain in full, with the rest retrieved from reference TRBV30 and TRBJ1-2, is SQTIHQWPATLVQPVGSPLSLECTVEGTSNPNLYWYRQAAGRGLQLLFYSVGIGQISSEVPQNLSASRPQDRQFILSSKKLLLSDSGFYLCAWRSWSPPNYGYTFGSGTRLTVV.

This clonotype has only a few counts. The V and J genes are TRBV29-1 and TRBJ2-7, with a tentative D call TRBD1 (5 bases). Germline V gene data show CDR1 as SQVTM and CDR2 as ANQGSEA. The CDR3 runs to 13 residues. V lost 4 bases and J 0 bases, leaving 10 bases between the germline ends. The CDR3 spells CSVVRGISYEQYF. The CDR3 DNA reads TGCAGCGTTGTTAGGGGAATCTCCTACGAGCAGTACTTC.

This clonotype was picked up a small number of times. The V gene is TRBV4-1, the J gene TRBJ2-1, with D perhaps given as TRBD1 or TRBD2 (5 bases each). V gave up 0 bases and J gave up 5 bases, with 11 bases separating them. Per the germline V gene, CDR1 is MGHRA and CDR2 is YSYEKL. CDR3 size: 15 residues. In nucleotides, the CDR3 is TGCGCCAGCAGCCAAGAGGGGCGGGTTCACAATGAGCAGTTCTTC. It translates to CASSQEGRVHNEQFF.

The sample holds a few counts of this clonotype. The chain is built from TRBV27 and TRBJ2-5; D is unresolved. The CDR3 length is 13 residues. CDR1 is MNHEY and CDR2 is SMNVEV in the germline V gene (reference sequence). The V end was cut by 5 bases, the J end by 1 base, with 8 bases between. As DNA, the CDR3 is TGTGCCAGCAGTACAATCCTCCAAGAGACCCAGTACTTC. This sequence encodes CASSTILQETQYF.

The chain uses TRBV12-3 or TRBV12-4 and TRBJ2-1; D possibly corresponds to TRBD1 (5 bases). Trimming removed 11 bases at V and 0 bases at J, with 17 bases between. The CDR3 spans 15 residues. CDR3 in amino acids: CAFNPARASYNEQFF. The CDR3 nucleotides are TGTGCCTTCAACCCGGCCAGGGCCTCCTACAATGAGCAGTTCTTC.

The chain recombines TRBV6-5 with TRBJ2-7; no definite D call. Trimming removed 0 bases from V and 6 bases from J, with 12 bases in between. The CDR3 loop spans 14 amino acids. Germline lookup yields CDR1 MNHEY and CDR2 SVGAGI. CDR3: CASSYSTGGPEQYF. The CDR3 coding sequence is TGTGCCAGCAGTTACTCGACGGGCGGCCCCGAGCAGTACTTC.

The V gene is TRBV7-8, the J gene TRBJ2-7; D perhaps matches TRBD2 (5 bases). This CDR3 has 13 amino acids. Trimming took 1 base from V and 9 from J, leaving 13 bases between them. Germline lookup yields CDR1 SGHVS and CDR2 FQNEAQ. CDR3 in amino acids: CASSLELGTPQYF. The CDR3 nucleotides read TGTGCCAGCAGCTTAGAACTAGGTACACCGCAGTACTTC.

The chain joins TRBV11-2 to TRBJ1-5; 8 positions agree with TRBD1. Germline lookup yields CDR1 SGHAT and CDR2 FQNNGV. Trimming took 1 base from V and 3 from J; bases not matched to a gene: 14. The CDR3 contains 19 residues. Here the CDR3 DNA reads TGTGCCAGCAGCTTAGGACTGGACAGGGTATGTCTACTCAATCAGCCCCAGCATTTT. This codes for CASSLGLDRVCLLNQPQHF.

The V call is TRBV6-2 or TRBV6-3, the J call TRBJ2-7; 8 bases agree with TRBD2. The germline V gene has CDR1 MNHEY and CDR2 SVGEGT. The CDR3 consists of 14 residues. V shed 2 bases and J 6 bases; nucleotides not matched to a gene: 6. The DNA of the CDR3 is TGTGCCAGCAGTTACGGCCTCGGGGGGGGCGAGCAGTACTTC. Protein sequence: CASSYGLGGGEQYF.